These 20 T cell receptor beta chains came from one sample sequenced in a study of blood T cell repertoires in COVID-19. The method was immunoSEQ multiplex PCR; TCRdb's version includes in-frame clones alone and lacks a portion of them. Altogether roughly 410,000 clones are present, 70% to 90% being singletons, with the ten largest covering about 1.2%. Sequencing was done on a sample of peripheral blood. The receptors here all came from a man aged 35-49 years with acute or convalescent COVID-19.

The chain is built from TRBV30 and TRBJ1-4; D is undetermined. The CDR3 extends over 13 amino acids. Germline values: CDR1 GTSNPN, CDR2 SVGIG (reference sequence). Trimming pared 5 bases from V and 13 bases from J, leaving 20 bases between. This chain's CDR3 is CAWGAILGGLLFF. CDR3 nucleotide sequence: TGTGCCTGGGGCGCGATCCTGGGAGGTCTACTGTTTTTT.

The gene calls are TRBV25-1 and TRBJ1-1; 7 bases align to TRBD1. The germline gives CDR1 MGHDK, CDR2 SYGVNS. The CDR3 contains 15 residues. Trimming at V came to 6 bases and at J to 3 bases, leaving 10 bases not matched to a gene. The CDR3 is CASSNPRQGDTEAFF. In DNA, the CDR3 is TGTGCCAGCAGCAACCCCCGACAGGGCGACACTGAAGCTTTCTTT.

The chain employs TRBV5-1 and TRBJ2-7; possibly TRBD1 for D (5 bases). The V gene lost 2 bases and the J gene lost 1 base, with 13 bases spanning the gap. The germline CDR1 and CDR2 sequences are SGHRS and YFSETQ. CDR3 size: 15 residues. The CDR3 DNA reads as TGCGCCAGCAGCTTCGACAGTTCCTATTCCTACGAGCAGTACTTC. It translates to CASSFDSSYSYEQYF.

This clone was seen once. The chain links TRBV2 to TRBJ2-7; 7 nucleotides line up with TRBD1. V was pared by 8 bases and J by 2 bases, with 6 bases of the junction left unmatched. Germline V gene lookup returns CDR1 SNHLY and CDR2 FYNNEI. The CDR3 totals 13 residues. The CDR3 region has the DNA TGTGCCAGCTTGACAGGGTTAACCTACGAGCAGTACTTC. Translated: CASLTGLTYEQYF.

The rearrangement links TRBV29-1 to TRBJ2-2; TRBD1 agrees at 11 bases. CDR1 and CDR2 (germline): SQVTM, ANQGSEA. This CDR3 comprises 15 residues. After removal of 5 bases from V and 0 bases from J, the junction contained 2 bases not matched to a gene. The CDR3 nucleotides are TGCAGCGTTAGGGACAGGGGGTCGAACACCGGGGAGCTGTTTTTT. It yields the protein CSVRDRGSNTGELFF.

The chain employs TRBV19 and TRBJ2-4; 9 bases line up with TRBD1. Germline V lookup: CDR1 LNHDA, CDR2 SQIVND (reference sequence). V shed 4 bases, J shed 4 bases, and the junction held 2 bases outside the gene matches. The CDR3 length is 14 residues. The CDR3 DNA reads as TGTGCCAGTAGTAAACAGGGGGCTAAAAACATTCAGTACTTC. Its protein is CASSKQGAKNIQYF.

This clone was observed a single time. This chain uses TRBV28 with TRBJ1-1; 9 nucleotides align to TRBD1. The CDR3 runs to 17 residues. CDR1 and CDR2 (germline): MDHEN, SYDVKM. After removal of 6 bases from V and 3 bases from J, the junction contained 14 bases not matched to a gene. CDR3 DNA: TGTGCCAGCAGCCCAGCCACAGGGGGCGATTTTTACACTGAAGCTTTCTTT. As protein: CASSPATGGDFYTEAFF.

The chain has TRBV7-2 and TRBJ2-3, with D maybe TRBD1 (5 bases). This CDR3 is built from 15 residues. The V gene's germline CDR1 is SGHTA and CDR2 FQGNSA. V was pared by 4 bases and J by 2 bases, with 13 bases between. The CDR3 loop reads CASSSQGENTDTQYF. The CDR3 DNA reads as TGTGCCAGCAGCTCCCAGGGCGAAAACACAGATACGCAGTATTTT.

Turning to this clone: This sample includes further DNA sequences coding for the same CDR3. The chain links TRBV9 to TRBJ2-5, with 7 bases that match TRBD2. The CDR3 length is 15 residues. Germline-derived CDR1 and CDR2 are SGDLS and YYNGEE. Trimming removed 3 bases from V and 3 bases from J; junction bases left unmatched: 8. The DNA of the CDR3 is TGTGCCAGCAGCGCAGCAGGGCTAGCGGAAGAGACCCAGTACTTC. Translation gives CASSAAGLAEETQYF.

The gene calls are TRBV7-3 and TRBJ2-7, with 13 bases matching TRBD2. V was pared by 4 bases and J by 0 bases, with 12 bases of the junction left unmatched. Germline values: CDR1 SGHTA, CDR2 FQGTGA. This CDR3 is built from 19 residues. CDR3 sequence: CASSSRTSGRLASSYEQYF. Here the CDR3 DNA reads TGTGCCAGCAGCTCCCGGACTAGCGGGAGATTGGCAAGCTCCTACGAGCAGTACTTC.

V gene TRBV5-4 combines with J gene TRBJ1-4, with 9 bases matching TRBD1. CDR3 length equals 18 residues. J was trimmed by 8 bases and V by 0 bases; bases with no gene match: 14. Germline CDR1 and CDR2: SGHNT and YYREEE (reference sequence). The CDR3, as DNA: TGTGCCAGCAGCTTGGGGCCGGGACAGGGCAATCGGGGCGAAAAACTGTTTTTT. Translation: CASSLGPGQGNRGEKLFF.

V gene TRBV7-9 combines with J gene TRBJ2-2; no definite D call. Trimming took 10 bases from V and 1 from J, leaving 10 bases between them. This CDR3 comprises 13 residues. Germline V gene sequence: CDR1 SEHNR, CDR2 FQNEAQ (reference sequence). CDR3 bases: TGTGCCATCCGACTGCGGAACACCGGGGAGCTGTTTTTT. The encoded protein is CAIRLRNTGELFF.

This clone was recorded a few times. The chain employs TRBV4-3 and TRBJ2-7, with D possibly matching TRBD1 (6 bases). V was trimmed by 1 base and J by 2 bases, leaving 12 bases between them. CDR3 length equals 15 residues. Looked up from germline, CDR1 is LGHNA and CDR2 is YSLEER. The DNA for the CDR3 is TGCGCCAGCAGCCAAGGAGCCAGGGGCGCCTACGAGCAGTACTTC. Protein sequence: CASSQGARGAYEQYF.

In DNA form, the CDR3 reads TGCAGTGCTAGTCTGGAGCGCACCGGGGAGCTGTTTTTT. Its translation: CSASLERTGELFF. This rearrangement joins TRBV20-1 to TRBJ2-2; no definite D call. Looked up from germline, CDR1 is DFQATT and CDR2 is SNEGSKA (reference sequence). This CDR3 comprises 13 residues. V lost 3 bases and J lost 4, with 9 bases in between.

The CDR3 protein is CASRFLERQETQYF. CDR3 nucleotide sequence: TGTGCCAGCAGATTCTTGGAGAGGCAAGAGACCCAGTACTTC. This sequence joins TRBV6-5 and TRBJ2-5; no clear D. Trimming took off 6 bases at V and 2 bases at J, with 13 bases between the two ends. The CDR3 runs to 14 residues. Per germline, CDR1 MNHEY and CDR2 SVGAGI.

The V gene is TRBV27, the J gene TRBJ2-3, with 8 bases identical to TRBD2. With 3 bases clipped from V and 7 bases from J, the junction kept 3 bases outside the gene matches. The germline gives CDR1 MNHEY, CDR2 SMNVEV (reference sequence). CDR3 length: 13 residues. CDR3 nucleotide sequence: TGTGCCAGCAGTTTTAGTAGCGGGAATACGCAGTATTTT. Protein: CASSFSSGNTQYF.

The chain combines TRBV27 with TRBJ1-2; D is perhaps TRBD1 (6 bases). Trimming pared 2 bases from V and 4 bases from J, leaving 11 bases between. The CDR3 covers 14 residues. Germline V gives CDR1 MNHEY, CDR2 SMNVEV (reference sequence). The CDR3: CASSLQGPSYGYTF. The CDR3 DNA follows: TGTGCCAGCAGTTTACAGGGGCCGAGCTATGGCTACACCTTC.

The V and J genes are TRBV2 and TRBJ2-3, with a weak D call TRBD1 (5 bases). Germline V gives CDR1 SNHLY, CDR2 FYNNEI. V dropped 4 bases and J dropped 2 bases, with 10 bases sitting between them. The CDR3 totals 14 residues. CDR3 region: CASSADRYTDTQYF. The CDR3 DNA is TGTGCCAGCAGTGCTGACAGATACACAGATACGCAGTATTTT.

This clone was seen a single time. This chain joins TRBV4-1 and TRBJ1-1; D remains ambiguous. CDR1 and CDR2 (germline): MGHRA, YSYEKL. The V gene lost 1 base and the J gene lost 4 bases, with 10 bases spanning the gap. The CDR3 totals 14 residues. CDR3 DNA: TGCGCCAGCAGCCAAGTGGCGGGGAGCACTGAAGCTTTCTTT. It is translated as CASSQVAGSTEAFF.

The J gene is TRBJ1-5, the V gene TRBV28; unclear D gene. The germline V gene encodes CDR1 MDHEN and CDR2 SYDVKM. Trimming left V 0 bases short and J 3 bases short, with 9 bases between. CDR3 length equals 15 residues. In nucleotides, the CDR3 is TGTGCCAGCAGTTTATGGGTGCAGTCCAATCAGCCCCAGCATTTT. Residues: CASSLWVQSNQPQHF.